This TCR beta chain stems from a study of glioma-infiltrating T cells. This clonotype was picked up many times. Amplification of TCR alpha and beta CDR3 regions from RNA used iRepertoire nested multiplex PCR. TCRdb itself ran the multiplex PCR reads through MiXCR, one entry per CDR3 protein. The sample has roughly 100,000 distinct CDR3 sequences, 29% seen once. Trimming removed 1 base at V and 2 bases at J, with 10 bases between. Germline assignment: CDR1 MNHNS and CDR2 SASEGT. The CDR3 contains 15 residues. What was sequenced was glioma tissue, nonneoplastic brain tissue, or PBMCs (not recorded which). The TCR originated in a human donor with low-grade glioma or glioblastoma, undergoing nonglioma brain surgery, or in good health (not recorded which). This chain joins TRBV6-1 and TRBJ2-3; perhaps TRBD1 as D (6 bases). The CDR3 coding sequence is TGTGCCAGCAGTGAAGACAGGGCTTACACAGATACGCAGTATTTT. Translation: CASSEDRAYTDTQYF.